The clone carrying this TCR beta chain came up a few times. The antigen is unknown. This record comes from a study of blood T cells in healthy people across ages. The V and J ends lost 0 bases and 2 bases respectively, with 10 bases between them. The CDR3 runs to 15 residues. Looked up from germline, CDR1 is LGHDT and CDR2 is YNNKEL (reference sequence). A second PCR of 7 to 11 cycles used a sample-barcoded 5' primer and a J-beta primer mix. Each cDNA molecule received a tag from a template-switch adaptor that had 12 random nucleotides. From the 5' RACE reads, TCRdb called clonotypes with MiXCR, one entry per CDR3 protein. The sample includes approximately 1.5 million distinct CDR3 sequences, approximately 43% of them seen just once. Study outcomes and limitations: Estimates based on one million T cells were treated as lower bounds. As age increased, TCR beta diversity per million T cells fell in a roughly linear fashion. Naive T cell percentage strongly correlated with TCR beta diversity.

The sequence came from a woman between 18 and 29 years old in good health. The sequencing sample was made of blood. The rearrangement joins TRBV3-1 to TRBJ2-5, with D unresolved. Here the CDR3 reads CASSQEGWVQETQYF. CDR3 nucleotides: TGTGCCAGCAGCCAAGAGGGTTGGGTTCAAGAGACCCAGTACTTC.